This entry lists 29 T cell receptor beta chains sequenced from one sample in a study of technical replicates of blood from a handful of donors. Only in-frame clones appear in the TCRdb table, and some are missing; sequencing was by immunoSEQ multiplex PCR. The data contain approximately 49,000 clones, approximately 90% of them seen just once; the ten biggest clones take up about 3.7%. Sequenced material: PBMCs. These receptors came from a human donor in good health. Some clones in this sample may be carry-over from other donors' samples.

This rearrangement joins TRBV23-1 to TRBJ2-7; D gene unclear. TRBV23-1 is assigned to the ORF class and has an uncertain function. Trimming left V 3 bases short and J 0 bases short, with 3 bases between. The CDR3 consists of 12 residues. CDR3 residues: CASSHCSYEQYF. The CDR3, as DNA: TGCGCCAGCAGTCACTGCTCCTACGAGCAGTACTTC.

The V and J genes are TRBV6-6 and TRBJ1-1; weak D call: TRBD1 (5 bases). Germline V CDR1 and CDR2: MNHNY, SVGAGI (reference sequence). Trimming left V 6 bases short and J 7 bases short, with 12 bases between. The CDR3 has 12 amino acids. CDR3 sequence (DNA): TGTGCCAGCAGCCAAACAGGCGGTGAAGCTTTCTTT. Translating it yields CASSQTGGEAFF.

V gene TRBV4-2 combines with J gene TRBJ2-7; the match to TRBD2 covers 8 bases. Looked up from germline, CDR1 is LGHNA and CDR2 is YNFKEQ. With V trimmed by 4 bases and J by 0 bases, 17 bases remained unmatched. The length of the CDR3 is 19 residues. CDR3 nucleotides: TGTGCCAGCAGCCTCGGTGCGGGGGGCGACCCCATTTCCTCCTACGAGCAGTACTTC. This encodes CASSLGAGGDPISSYEQYF.

The V call is TRBV5-6, the J call TRBJ2-7; TRBD2 matches 12 bases. Germline CDR1 and CDR2: SGHDT and YYEEEE. V was clipped by 5 bases and J by 6 bases; unmatched bases: 6. CDR3 length: 14 residues. CDR3 loop: CASSSGLAGLEQYF. In DNA form, the CDR3 reads TGTGCCAGCAGTTCCGGACTAGCGGGACTCGAGCAGTACTTC.

The chain joins TRBV7-9 to TRBJ2-2, with a tentative D call TRBD1 (5 bases). This CDR3 is 15 amino acids long. V gave up 2 bases and J gave up 6 bases, with 13 bases separating them. Germline-derived CDR1 and CDR2 are SEHNR and FQNEAQ (reference sequence). CDR3 DNA: TGTGCCAGCAGCTTAATGGCAGGGCGAGCCGGGGAGCTGTTTTTT. It is translated as CASSLMAGRAGELFF.

The chain carries TRBV27 and TRBJ2-7, with 8 bases matching TRBD1. Germline lookup yields CDR1 MNHEY and CDR2 SMNVEV (reference sequence). J lost 3 bases, V lost 5 bases, and 9 bases had no gene match. This CDR3 is 15 amino acids long. The CDR3 loop is CASSPGGFMYYEQYF. The CDR3 nucleotides are TGTGCCAGCAGTCCAGGGGGCTTTATGTACTACGAGCAGTACTTC.

The chain uses TRBV10-3 and TRBJ2-3; 10 nucleotides agree with TRBD2. This CDR3 spans 14 amino acids. The V segment lost 10 bases and the J segment 5 bases; nucleotides outside the gene matches: 9. Germline V gene data show CDR1 as ENHRY and CDR2 as SYGVKD. DNA of the CDR3: TGTGCCACCAAGCCGGGACTAGCGTTAGATACGCAGTATTTT. As protein: CATKPGLALDTQYF.

The V and J genes are TRBV19 and TRBJ2-1; 8 nucleotides line up with TRBD1. J gave up 5 bases and V 3 bases, and 6 bases lay outside the gene matches. The V gene's germline CDR1 is LNHDA and CDR2 SQIVND (reference sequence). There are 15 residues in the CDR3. CDR3 loop: CASSIYGTGNNEQFF. In DNA form, the CDR3 reads TGTGCCAGTAGTATTTATGGGACAGGAAACAATGAGCAGTTCTTC.

The V call is TRBV5-8, the J call TRBJ2-3; 10 positions match TRBD2. J lost 0 bases, V lost 0 bases, and 13 bases had no gene match. CDR1 is SGHTS, CDR2 YDEGEE, per germline. The CDR3 contains 20 residues. The CDR3 here is CASSLARRLAGAASTDTQYF. The CDR3 DNA is TGTGCCAGCAGCTTGGCCCGTCGGCTAGCGGGAGCGGCTAGCACAGATACGCAGTATTTT.

The rearrangement uses TRBV6-5 and TRBJ1-1; 8 nucleotides agree with TRBD1. Germline CDR1 and CDR2: MNHEY and SVGAGI. The CDR3 length is 13 residues. Germline trimming cut 9 bases from V and 5 bases from J; bases unmatched to any gene: 8. The CDR3 loop is CASLTGGRTEAFF. In DNA, the CDR3 is TGTGCCAGTCTTACAGGGGGGAGGACTGAAGCTTTCTTT.

This clone appeared a single time. The chain is built from TRBV4-2 and TRBJ2-7; 10 bases line up with TRBD2. The CDR3 has 15 amino acids. The germline V gene encodes CDR1 LGHNA and CDR2 YNFKEQ. The trim removed 3 bases at V and 5 bases at J, leaving 7 bases unmatched. CDR3 DNA sequence: TGTGCCAGCAGCCATAAAGCGGGAGGGCCCGACGAGCAGTACTTC. It codes for CASSHKAGGPDEQYF.

The gene calls are TRBV19 and TRBJ1-1; D might be TRBD1 (6 bases). CDR3 length: 14 residues. Germline V gene data show CDR1 as LNHDA and CDR2 as SQIVND (reference sequence). V dropped 5 bases and J dropped 7 bases, with 17 bases sitting between them. In nucleotides, the CDR3 is TGTGCCAGTAGTCCGGGACATCGAAATGTTGAAGCTTTCTTT. Translated: CASSPGHRNVEAFF.

The V call is TRBV6-6, the J call TRBJ2-7; no reliable D call. Trimming cost V 2 bases and J 0 bases, with 8 bases left between them. The CDR3 sequence is 14 residues long. Per germline, CDR1 MNHNY and CDR2 SVGAGI (reference sequence). The CDR3 spells CASSYVRYSYEQYF. CDR3 sequence (DNA): TGTGCCAGCAGTTACGTCCGCTACTCCTACGAGCAGTACTTC.

The V gene is TRBV2, the J gene TRBJ1-2; the match to TRBD1 covers 12 bases. Trimming at V came to 11 bases and at J to 7 bases, leaving 2 bases not matched to a gene. Germline lookup yields CDR1 SNHLY and CDR2 FYNNEI. The CDR3 consists of 11 residues. CDR3 loop: CAGTGGTGYTF. CDR3 bases: TGTGCCGGGACAGGGGGCACTGGCTACACCTTC.

The V and J genes are TRBV7-2 and TRBJ2-5; D perhaps matches TRBD2 (7 bases). The CDR3 consists of 17 residues. CDR1 is SGHTA and CDR2 is FQGNSA in the germline V gene. V lost 3 bases, J lost 7 bases, and 24 bases lay in between. CDR3 protein: CASSLGGARSGLGTQYF. The CDR3 coding sequence is TGTGCCAGCAGCTTGGGGGGGGCTCGTAGTGGGCTAGGGACCCAGTACTTC.

CDR3 sequence: CASSVISGGTIAFNEQFF. DNA of the CDR3: TGTGCCAGCAGCGTGATAAGCGGGGGTACAATCGCTTTCAATGAGCAGTTCTTC. The gene calls are TRBV7-6 and TRBJ2-1; 8 nucleotides agree with TRBD2. There are 18 residues in the CDR3. Germline V gene lookup returns CDR1 SGHVS and CDR2 FNYEAQ. The V and J ends lost 5 bases and 6 bases, in that order; junction bases with no gene match: 18.

The CDR3 region is CASHALAGGRGDTQYF. In DNA form, the CDR3 reads TGTGCCAGCCATGCGCTAGCGGGGGGGCGAGGAGATACGCAGTATTTT. This chain connects TRBV5-6 to TRBJ2-3; TRBD2 agrees at 12 bases. There are 16 residues in the CDR3. V lost 7 bases, J lost 5 bases, and 11 bases stayed unmatched. CDR1 and CDR2 (germline): SGHDT, YYEEEE.

The chain recombines TRBV7-2 with TRBJ2-2; 7 bases agree with TRBD1. This CDR3 comprises 15 residues. The V gene's germline CDR1 is SGHTA and CDR2 FQGNSA. V was clipped by 1 base and J by 4 bases; unmatched bases: 3. Here the CDR3 DNA reads TGTGCCAGCAGCTTAGATTCAGGGGGCACCGGGGAGCTGTTTTTT. Translating gives CASSLDSGGTGELFF.

The rearrangement joins TRBV7-9 to TRBJ2-3, with TRBD1 matching 9 bases. CDR1 is SEHNR and CDR2 is FQNEAQ in the germline V gene (reference sequence). This CDR3 has 16 residues. V shed 5 bases, J shed 2 bases, and the junction held 8 bases outside the gene matches. CDR3 in amino acids: CASSRDRAGDTDTQYF. The DNA of the CDR3 is TGTGCCAGCAGCCGGGACAGGGCGGGGGACACAGATACGCAGTATTTT.

The gene calls are TRBV7-6 and TRBJ2-7; 8 bases agree with TRBD1. With V trimmed by 5 bases and J by 1 base, 10 bases remained unmatched. Germline CDR1 SGHVS, CDR2 FNYEAQ. The CDR3 is made up of 16 amino acids. The CDR3 spells CASSRNTGGLSYEQYF. The CDR3 bases are TGTGCCAGCAGCCGTAACACAGGGGGACTTTCCTACGAGCAGTACTTC.

The gene calls are TRBV6-6 and TRBJ2-7; 10 positions match TRBD2. CDR3 length: 14 amino acids. Germline assignment: CDR1 MNHNY and CDR2 SVGAGI (reference sequence). The V gene end was trimmed by 6 bases and the J gene end by 3 bases; junction bases not matched to a gene: 5. This CDR3 reads CASRQREGLYEQYF. DNA for the CDR3: TGTGCCAGCAGACAGCGGGAGGGCCTCTACGAGCAGTACTTC.

Written as DNA, the CDR3 is TGTGCCAGCAGTTTATCGTGGGGGCTGGTATCCGATGAGCAGTTCTTC. Protein: CASSLSWGLVSDEQFF. This sequence joins TRBV27 and TRBJ2-1; tentative D call: TRBD1 (6 bases). The CDR3 spans 16 residues. V lost 0 bases and J lost 8, with 17 bases in between. Germline CDR1 MNHEY, CDR2 SMNVEV (reference sequence).

The V gene is TRBV6-5, the J gene TRBJ2-5; no clear D. Between the trimmed V and J ends, which lost 5 bases and 0 bases, there was a span of 7 bases. Per the germline V gene, CDR1 is MNHEY and CDR2 is SVGAGI. The CDR3 loop spans 13 amino acids. DNA of the CDR3: TGTGCCAGCAGTGGCACGTACCAAGAGACCCAGTACTTC. Translating it yields CASSGTYQETQYF.

This sequence joins TRBV7-2 and TRBJ2-2; D not certain. Trimming removed 8 bases at V and 0 bases at J, with 10 bases between. The CDR3 loop spans 14 amino acids. Germline assignment: CDR1 SGHTA and CDR2 FQGNSA. The CDR3 here is CASLVTSNTGELFF. In DNA, the CDR3 is TGTGCCAGCCTGGTCACATCGAACACCGGGGAGCTGTTTTTT.

The V gene is TRBV7-2, the J gene TRBJ1-5, with a weak D call TRBD1 (5 bases). The germline V and J ends were trimmed by 6 bases and 6 bases, with 18 bases remaining between them. This CDR3 is 15 amino acids long. Germline V gene lookup returns CDR1 SGHTA and CDR2 FQGNSA. The CDR3: CASSSYFPGGQPQHF. CDR3 nucleotides: TGTGCCAGCAGTTCCTATTTTCCGGGGGGTCAGCCCCAGCATTTT.

This sequence joins TRBV19 and TRBJ2-7; 11 nucleotides align to TRBD2. Losses at the gene ends were 5 bases for V and 6 bases for J; bases not matched to a gene: 15. Germline CDR1 reads LNHDA; CDR2 reads SQIVND (reference sequence). There are 17 residues in the CDR3. This CDR3 reads CASSPDLPLAGVSEQYF. CDR3 sequence (DNA): TGTGCCAGTAGTCCGGACCTCCCACTAGCGGGAGTAAGCGAGCAGTACTTC.

The chain's CDR3 is CASSLGMRGAGDTQYF. CDR3 DNA: TGTGCCAGCAGCTTAGGAATGCGGGGGGCGGGAGATACGCAGTATTTT. The chain joins TRBV7-8 to TRBJ2-3; 8 bases are shared with TRBD2. This CDR3 is 16 amino acids long. Germline V lookup: CDR1 SGHVS, CDR2 FQNEAQ. J was trimmed by 5 bases and V by 1 base; bases with no gene match: 8.

The rearrangement joins TRBV9 to TRBJ1-5; D gene ambiguous. The germline gives CDR1 SGDLS, CDR2 YYNGEE. The CDR3 has 14 amino acids. The V end was cut by 0 bases, the J end by 7 bases, with 11 bases between. CDR3 loop: CASSVGPGNQPQHF. CDR3 bases: TGTGCCAGCAGCGTAGGTCCGGGGAACCAGCCCCAGCATTTT.

This chain uses TRBV6-1 with TRBJ2-2, with 8 bases aligning to TRBD1. CDR1 is MNHNS and CDR2 is SASEGT in the germline V gene. CDR3 length equals 15 residues. Trimming took 7 bases from V and 1 from J; bases not matched to a gene: 5. The CDR3: CASTSTGENTGELFF. In DNA, the CDR3 is TGTGCCAGCACCTCGACAGGGGAGAACACCGGGGAGCTGTTTTTT.